This T cell receptor (beta chain) was profiled in a study of blood T cell repertoires in COVID-19. Study at large: T cells, B-cell-depleted T cells, or PBMCs provided the cDNA or gDNA that served as material.

CDR3 length: 14 amino acids. V was trimmed by 3 bases and J by 1 base, leaving 9 bases between them. Germline assignment: CDR1 MNHNS and CDR2 SASEGT. The participants were between 18 and 89 years old and came from some 23 US areas. Measured with immunoSEQ multiplex PCR; TCRdb has only the in-frame clones, and not every one. This table has about 250,000 clones, approximately 83% appearing once. The sequence came from a woman aged 25 to 39 who had recovered from COVID-19. The rearrangement uses TRBV6-1 and TRBJ1-1; D not certain. Sequencing was done on a sample of PBMCs or T cells enriched from blood (not recorded which). CDR3 nucleotides: TGTGCCAGCAGTGATAGAGGGAGGAACACTGAAGCTTTCTTT. Encoded protein: CASSDRGRNTEAFF.